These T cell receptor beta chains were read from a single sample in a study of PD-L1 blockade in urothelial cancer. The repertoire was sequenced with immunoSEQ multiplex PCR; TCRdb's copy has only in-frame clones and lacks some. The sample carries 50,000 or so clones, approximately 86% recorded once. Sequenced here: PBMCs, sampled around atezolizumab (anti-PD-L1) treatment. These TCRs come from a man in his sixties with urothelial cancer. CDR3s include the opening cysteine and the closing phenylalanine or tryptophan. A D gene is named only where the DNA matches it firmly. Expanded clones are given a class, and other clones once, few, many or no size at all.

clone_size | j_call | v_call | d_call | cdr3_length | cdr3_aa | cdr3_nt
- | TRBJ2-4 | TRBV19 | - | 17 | CASSTPHYLLAKNIQYF | TGTGCCAGTAGTACCCCACACTACCTACTAGCCAAAAACATTCAGTACTTC
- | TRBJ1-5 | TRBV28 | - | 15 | CASSFVFWRNQPQHF | TGTGCCAGCAGTTTTGTCTTTTGGAGGAATCAGCCCCAGCATTTT
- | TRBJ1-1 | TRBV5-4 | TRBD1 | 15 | CASSPDGTDLRLAFF | TGTGCCAGCAGCCCCGACGGGACAGACCTTCGTTTAGCTTTCTTT
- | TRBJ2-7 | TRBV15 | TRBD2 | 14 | CATSIGLAGYEQYF | TGTGCCACCAGCATAGGACTAGCGGGGTACGAGCAGTACTTC
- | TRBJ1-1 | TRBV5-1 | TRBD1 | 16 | CASSFRGQGGNTEAFF | TGCGCCAGCAGCTTTAGGGGACAGGGTGGAAACACTGAAGCTTTCTTT
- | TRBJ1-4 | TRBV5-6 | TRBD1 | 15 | CASSSTGATNEKLFF | TGTGCCAGCAGCAGTACAGGGGCAACTAATGAAAAACTGTTTTTT
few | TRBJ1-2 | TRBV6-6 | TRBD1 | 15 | CASSLTGGSNYGYTF | TGTGCCAGCAGCCTGACAGGGGGTAGTAACTATGGCTACACCTTC
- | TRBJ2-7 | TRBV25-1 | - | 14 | CASSEYMGGYEQYF | TGTGCCAGCAGTGAATATATGGGGGGCTACGAGCAGTACTTC
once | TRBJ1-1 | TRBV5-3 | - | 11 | CARSPNVTAFF | TGTGCCAGAAGCCCTAACGTAACGGCTTTCTTT
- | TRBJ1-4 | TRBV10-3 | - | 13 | CAISGGDNEKLFF | TGTGCCATCAGTGGGGGAGATAATGAAAAACTGTTTTTT
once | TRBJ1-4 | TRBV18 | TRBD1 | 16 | CASSPGTGGMNEKLFF | TGTGCCAGCTCACCGGGGACAGGGGGCATGAATGAAAAACTGTTTTTT
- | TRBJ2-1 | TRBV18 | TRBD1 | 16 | CASSPYGTGYDNEQFF | TGTGCCAGCTCACCTTACGGGACAGGGTACGACAATGAGCAGTTCTTC
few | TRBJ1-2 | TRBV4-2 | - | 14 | CASSQEGRSYGYTF | TGTGCCAGCAGCCAAGAGGGCCGCTCCTATGGCTACACCTTC
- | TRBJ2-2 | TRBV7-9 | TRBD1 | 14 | CASSFGQAGGELFF | TGTGCCAGCAGCTTCGGACAGGCAGGCGGGGAGCTGTTTTTT
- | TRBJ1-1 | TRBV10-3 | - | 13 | CATEDTPNTEAFF | TGTGCCACCGAGGACACACCGAACACTGAAGCTTTCTTT
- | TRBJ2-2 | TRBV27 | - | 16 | CASSPRFPPGFGELFF | TGTGCCAGCAGTCCCCGATTTCCCCCAGGGTTCGGGGAGCTGTTTTTT
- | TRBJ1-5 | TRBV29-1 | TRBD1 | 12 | CSVSTGVSPQHF | TGCAGCGTTTCCACAGGGGTCTCGCCCCAGCATTTT
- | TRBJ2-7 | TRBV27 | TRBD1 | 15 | CASSSTGTVTYEQYF | TGTGCCAGCAGTTCGACCGGGACAGTTACCTACGAGCAGTACTTC
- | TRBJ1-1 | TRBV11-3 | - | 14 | CASSISVMNTEAFF | TGTGCCAGCAGCATCTCGGTTATGAACACTGAAGCTTTCTTT
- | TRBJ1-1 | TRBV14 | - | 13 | CASSQARRTEAFF | TGTGCCAGCAGCCAAGCGAGGAGGACTGAAGCTTTCTTT
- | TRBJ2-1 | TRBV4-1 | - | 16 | CASSHSTREYYNEQFF | TGCGCCAGCAGCCATTCAACTAGAGAATACTACAATGAGCAGTTCTTC
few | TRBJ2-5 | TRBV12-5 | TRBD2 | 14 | CASSPSGGQETQYF | TGTGCTAGTTCCCCCTCGGGAGGGCAAGAGACCCAGTACTTC
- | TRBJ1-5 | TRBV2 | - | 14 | CASQRGGPNQPQHF | TGTGCCAGCCAGAGGGGAGGTCCCAATCAGCCCCAGCATTTT
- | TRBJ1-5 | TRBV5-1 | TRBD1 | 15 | CASSLTGVGNQPQHF | TGCGCCAGCAGCTTAACAGGGGTTGGCAATCAGCCCCAGCATTTT
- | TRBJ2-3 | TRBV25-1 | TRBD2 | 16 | CASSAEASGRDLGQYF | TGTGCCAGCAGTGCTGAAGCTAGCGGGAGAGATCTCGGGCAGTATTTT
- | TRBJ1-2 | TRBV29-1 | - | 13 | CSVEALPNYGYTF | TGCAGCGTTGAAGCTCTACCCAACTATGGCTACACCTTC
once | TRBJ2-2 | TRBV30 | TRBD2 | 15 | CACPEGGRGTGELFF | TGTGCCTGCCCCGAGGGCGGGAGAGGCACCGGGGAGCTGTTTTTT
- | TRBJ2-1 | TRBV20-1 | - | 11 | CSGQRVNEQFF | TGCAGTGGACAGCGTGTCAATGAGCAGTTCTTC
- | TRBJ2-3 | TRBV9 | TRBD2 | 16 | CASSQLLAGGPDTQYF | TGTGCCAGCAGCCAACTCTTAGCGGGGGGACCAGATACGCAGTATTTT
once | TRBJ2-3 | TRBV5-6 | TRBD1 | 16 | CASNLGGTGSADTQYF | TGTGCCAGCAACCTTGGAGGGACAGGGAGCGCAGATACGCAGTATTTT
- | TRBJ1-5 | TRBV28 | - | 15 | CASSLTSSREGPQHF | TGTGCCAGCAGTTTAACCAGCAGCCGGGAGGGGCCCCAGCATTTT
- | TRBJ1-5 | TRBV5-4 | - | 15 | CASSLSEAGNQPQHF | TGTGCCAGCAGCCTCTCAGAGGCAGGGAATCAGCCCCAGCATTTT
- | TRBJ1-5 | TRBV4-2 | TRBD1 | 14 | CASSQGGGWQPQHF | TGTGCCAGCAGCCAAGGAGGGGGCTGGCAGCCCCAGCATTTT
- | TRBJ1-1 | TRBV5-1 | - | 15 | CASSTAGNKNTEAFF | TGCGCCAGCAGCACCGCAGGGAACAAGAACACTGAAGCTTTCTTT
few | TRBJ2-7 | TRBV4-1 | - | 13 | CASSTPDTYEQYF | TGCGCCAGCAGTACCCCTGACACCTACGAGCAGTACTTC
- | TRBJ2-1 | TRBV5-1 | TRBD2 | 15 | CASRVAGTSYNEQFF | TGCGCCAGCAGGGTAGCGGGAACGTCCTACAATGAGCAGTTCTTC
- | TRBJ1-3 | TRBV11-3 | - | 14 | CASSLLTSGNTIYF | TGTGCCAGCAGCTTACTGACAAGTGGAAACACCATATATTTT
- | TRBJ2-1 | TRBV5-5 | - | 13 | CASSSDYYNEQFF | TGTGCCAGCAGCTCGGACTACTACAATGAGCAGTTCTTC
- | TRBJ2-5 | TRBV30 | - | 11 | CAWSGSETQYF | TGTGCCTGGAGCGGTTCGGAGACCCAGTACTTC
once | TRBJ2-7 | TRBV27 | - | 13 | CASSLSRVNEQYF | TGTGCCAGCAGTTTATCCCGGGTAAACGAGCAGTACTTC
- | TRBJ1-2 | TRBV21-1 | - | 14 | CASTTGEANYGYTF | TGTGCCAGCACCACGGGGGAGGCTAACTATGGCTACACCTTC
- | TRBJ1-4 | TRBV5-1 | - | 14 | CASSREGVNEKLFF | TGCGCCAGCAGCCGAGAGGGAGTTAATGAAAAACTGTTTTTT
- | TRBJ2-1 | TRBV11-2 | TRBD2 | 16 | CASTPKREGPRNEQFF | TGTGCCAGCACCCCTAAGCGGGAGGGCCCTCGGAATGAGCAGTTCTTC
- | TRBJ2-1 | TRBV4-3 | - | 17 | CASSQDLYRSSYNEQFF | TGCGCCAGCAGCCAAGATCTTTACAGAAGCTCCTACAATGAGCAGTTCTTC
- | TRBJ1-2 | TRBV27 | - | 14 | CASSSITGNYGYTF | TGTGCCAGCAGTTCGATCACAGGGAACTATGGCTACACCTTC
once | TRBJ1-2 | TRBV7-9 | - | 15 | CASSPRQSSVHGYTF | TGTGCCAGCAGCCCCCGACAGTCAAGCGTTCATGGCTACACCTTC
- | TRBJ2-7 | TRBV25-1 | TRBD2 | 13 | CASRGAGSKEQYF | TGTGCCAGCCGGGGAGCGGGATCTAAAGAGCAGTACTTC
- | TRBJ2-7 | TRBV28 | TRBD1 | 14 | CASRPTGGAYEQYF | TGTGCCAGCAGGCCTACAGGGGGTGCCTACGAGCAGTACTTC
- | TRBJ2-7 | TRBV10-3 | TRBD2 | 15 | CAISESTSVSYEQYF | TGTGCCATCAGTGAGTCGACTAGCGTTTCCTACGAGCAGTACTTC
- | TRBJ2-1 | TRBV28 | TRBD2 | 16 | CASSPRLAGAHNEQFF | TGTGCCAGCAGTCCGAGGCTGGCGGGAGCCCACAATGAGCAGTTCTTC
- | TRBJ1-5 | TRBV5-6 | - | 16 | CASSAARGHHNQPQHF | TGTGCCAGCAGCGCGGCCCGGGGACATCACAATCAGCCCCAGCATTTT
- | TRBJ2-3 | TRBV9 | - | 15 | CASSVLADITDTQYF | TGTGCCAGCAGCGTATTAGCGGACATCACAGATACGCAGTATTTT
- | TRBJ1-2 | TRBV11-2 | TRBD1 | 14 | CASSLDRGMRGYTF | TGTGCCAGCAGCTTAGACAGGGGGATGCGTGGCTACACCTTC
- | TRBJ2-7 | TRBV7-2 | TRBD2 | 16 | CASRLYPAGGPYEQYF | TGTGCCAGCAGACTTTACCCGGCGGGAGGACCCTACGAGCAGTACTTC
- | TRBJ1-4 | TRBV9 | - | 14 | CASSSSGADEKLFF | TGTGCCAGCAGCTCATCAGGGGCGGATGAAAAACTGTTTTTT
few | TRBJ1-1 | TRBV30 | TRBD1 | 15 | CAWSEWTGENTEAFF | TGTGCCTGGAGTGAATGGACAGGGGAAAACACTGAAGCTTTCTTT
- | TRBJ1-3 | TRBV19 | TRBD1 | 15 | CASSMNRDRLNTIYF | TGTGCCAGTAGTATGAACCGGGACAGGCTAAACACCATATATTTT
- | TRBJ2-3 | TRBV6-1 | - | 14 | CASSWTASTDTQYF | TGTGCCAGCAGCTGGACAGCGAGCACAGATACGCAGTATTTT